This T cell receptor beta chain emerged from a study of T cell responses to AZD1222 COVID-19 vaccine. Germline CDR1 and CDR2: SQVTM and ANQGSEA. This CDR3 contains 13 residues. V lost 4 bases to trimming and J lost 8 bases; unmatched junction nucleotides: 10. In the case of this clone: The target antigen is unknown.

Study findings and constraints: All repertoire sampling was performed exclusively after the peak T cell response.

Sequenced by immunoSEQ multiplex PCR; TCRdb stores in-frame clones only, minus some. The data show around 130,000 clones, with about 93% seen just once and approximately 5.4% held by the top ten. Sequenced material: peripheral blood, taken on day 0 of AZD1222 vaccination. This sequence joins TRBV29-1 and TRBJ1-2; 7 bases are a match to TRBD1. The clonotype comes from an adult in good health. CDR3 DNA: TGCAGCGTTGTAAAACAGGGGTATCGGGGCTACACCTTC. Translated, it gives CSVVKQGYRGYTF.